Below are 10 T cell receptor beta chains sequenced from a single sample in a study of blood T cells in healthy people across ages (dated by TCRdb to the mid-2010s). Libraries were made using 5' RACE. A second about 7 to 12 cycle PCR used a sample-barcoded 5' primer and a J-beta primer mix. TCRdb reanalyzed the raw reads on its own, using fastp at Q25 for trimming and MiXCR for clone calling, and kept in-frame beta chains. Rows with one shared CDR3 protein collapse into an entry with the most common genes and DNA. The sample has 1.5 million to 2 million distinct CDR3 sequences on record, about 39% of them singletons. Of the sample, more than 20% is held by the ten largest clones. The sequenced sample was blood. The receptor source for this set is a human donor in good health.

The V and J genes are TRBV12-3 or TRBV12-4 and TRBJ2-5; D unclear. V lost 6 bases to trimming and J lost 0 bases, with 11 bases between them. This CDR3 spans 14 amino acids. For the CDR3, the DNA is TGTGCCAGCAGCTTTACCCCGTACCAAGAGACCCAGTACTTC. It specifies CASSFTPYQETQYF.

The chain recombines TRBV24-1 with TRBJ2-7, with 10 bases that match TRBD1. The end of the DNA fits TRBJ2-5 better, so the J call may be wrong. Germline-derived CDR1 and CDR2 are KGHDR and SFDVKD. This CDR3 has 16 residues. CDR3 coding DNA: TGTGCCACCAGTGATGCCTCCGGGACAGGGGTTGAGACCCAGTACTTC. It translates to CATSDASGTGVETQYF.

The chain employs TRBV24-1 and TRBJ2-1, with no clear D. Germline lookup yields CDR1 KGHDR and CDR2 SFDVKD. This CDR3 region has 12 residues. With 3 bases removed from V and 9 bases from J, the gap between germline ends came to 8 bases. CDR3 sequence: CATSDGVFEQFF. The CDR3, as DNA: TGTGCCACCAGTGATGGGGTTTTTGAGCAGTTCTTC.

This sequence joins TRBV9 and TRBJ1-2, with D possibly being TRBD1 (6 bases). The CDR3 has 14 amino acids. Deletions cut 3 bases from V and 4 bases from J, with 13 bases between. Germline CDR1 reads SGDLS; CDR2 reads YYNGEE. In nucleotides, the CDR3 is TGTGCCAGCAGCGGATCCAGGGGTACCTATGGCTACACCTTC. Translation gives CASSGSRGTYGYTF.

The V gene is TRBV27, the J gene TRBJ1-2, with 11 bases matching TRBD1. This CDR3 contains 16 residues. J gave up 6 bases and V 5 bases, and 11 bases lay outside the gene matches. Germline values: CDR1 MNHEY, CDR2 SMNVEV (reference sequence). As DNA, the CDR3 is TGTGCCAGCAGTCCTACTTGGGACAGGGGGACGGATGGCTACACCTTC. It encodes CASSPTWDRGTDGYTF.

The chain carries TRBV12-5 and TRBJ1-2, with 7 bases lining up with TRBD1. This CDR3 has 15 amino acids. Germline lookup yields CDR1 LGHNT and CDR2 FRNRAP. V lost 2 bases and J lost 3; bases outside the gene matches: 6. CDR3 region: CASGLFRGQDYGYTF. CDR3 nucleotide sequence: TGTGCTAGTGGTTTGTTTAGGGGGCAGGACTATGGCTACACCTTC. Drawing the rest from reference TRBV12-5 and TRBJ1-2, the complete variable domain is DARVTQTPRHKVTEMGQEVTMRCQPILGHNTVFWYRQTMMQGLELLAYFRNRAPLDDSGMPKDRFSAEMPDATLATLKIQPSEPRDSAVYFCASGLFRGQDYGYTFGSGTRLTVV.

V gene TRBV20-1 combines with J gene TRBJ2-7; D is unclear. Trimming took 1 base from V and 0 from J, leaving 10 bases between them. Germline V CDR1 and CDR2: DFQATT, SNEGSKA (reference sequence). This CDR3 is 14 amino acids long. This CDR3 is CSARGYRSSYEQYF. In DNA, the CDR3 is TGCAGTGCTAGAGGATACCGTAGCTCCTACGAGCAGTACTTC.

This clonotype was picked up many times. The chain links TRBV20-1 to TRBJ1-2; D might be TRBD1 (5 bases). Trimming stripped 7 bases from V and 2 bases from J, with 17 bases between. The CDR3 sequence is 14 residues long. Germline loops: CDR1 DFQATT, CDR2 SNEGSKA (reference sequence). The chain's CDR3 is CSGRGGGLNYGYTF. The CDR3 nucleotides are TGCAGTGGCCGCGGGGGGGGGTTAAACTATGGCTACACCTTC.

This clonotype was recorded a few times. The chain links TRBV20-1 to TRBJ1-2; TRBD1 might be the D (6 bases). Germline CDR1 reads DFQATT; CDR2 reads SNEGSKA (reference sequence). Deletions cut 6 bases from V and 4 bases from J, with 9 bases between. The CDR3 loop spans 11 amino acids. DNA for the CDR3: TGCAGTGCCGGGACACCCTATGGCTACACCTTC. It encodes CSAGTPYGYTF.

The rearrangement uses TRBV4-1 and TRBJ2-5; D not resolved. This CDR3 is built from 14 residues. Germline V gene data show CDR1 as MGHRA and CDR2 as YSYEKL. Trimming removed 5 bases at V and 4 bases at J, with 14 bases between. CDR3 loop: CASSARSPRETQYF. Written as DNA, the CDR3 is TGCGCCAGCAGCGCGCGTAGCCCCCGAGAGACCCAGTACTTC.